The 21 T cell receptor beta chains presented below share a single source sample, sequenced in a study of cytomegalovirus exposure and HLA in healthy donors. Amplification used 60 Vbeta primers and 13 Jbeta primers. The table came from immunoSEQ multiplex PCR; TCRdb's copy has only in-frame clones and leaves some out. The sample yields 100,000 to 150,000 clones, 65% to 85% seen once. The sequenced material came from PBMCs. These receptors all stem from a man aged 18 to 29 in good health and CMV-seropositive.

This chain uses TRBV7-2 with TRBJ2-3, with 10 bases aligning to TRBD2. There are 15 residues in the CDR3. Trimming removed 5 bases from V and 8 bases from J; junction bases left unmatched: 10. Looked up from germline, CDR1 is SGHTA and CDR2 is FQGNSA. The DNA for the CDR3 is TGTGCCAGCAGCCCAGCTAGCGGGAGTCTGGGTACGCAGTATTTT. Translated: CASSPASGSLGTQYF. The full variable domain, its missing parts supplied by reference TRBV7-2 and TRBJ2-3, is GAGVSQSPSNKVTEKGKDVELRCDPISGHTALYWYRQSLGQGLEFLIYFQGNSAPDKSGLPSDRFSAERTGGSVSTLTIQRTQQEDSAVYLCASSPASGSLGTQYFGPGTRLTVL.

The gene calls are TRBV27 and TRBJ2-1, with D possibly matching TRBD1 (6 bases). The CDR3 has 16 residues. V was pared by 5 bases and J by 6 bases, with 20 bases between. Germline V gene lookup returns CDR1 MNHEY and CDR2 SMNVEV (reference sequence). The CDR3 here is CASSLTRRTETNEQFF. CDR3 sequence (DNA): TGTGCCAGCAGTCTTACACGACGGACAGAAACCAATGAGCAGTTCTTC.

This clone was recorded a few times. An end of the junction does not agree with germline; a read error may underlie this. The CDR3 DNA reads as TGCGCCAGCAGCCAAGTGCCAGGACAGAGCAACACTGAAGTTTTCTTT. Its protein product is CASSQVPGQSNTEVFF. V gene TRBV4-3 combines with J gene TRBJ1-1; the D gene is possibly TRBD1 (6 bases). CDR1 and CDR2 (germline): LGHNA, YSLEER. The CDR3 extends over 16 amino acids.

The chain carries TRBV20-1 and TRBJ1-2; D is undetermined. This CDR3 has 11 amino acids. CDR1 is DFQATT, CDR2 SNEGSKA, per germline (reference sequence). With 3 bases removed from V and 7 bases from J, the gap between germline ends came to 9 bases. The CDR3: CSASPLAGYTF. CDR3 in DNA: TGCAGTGCTAGTCCCCTGGCTGGCTACACCTTC.

The rearrangement joins TRBV11-2 to TRBJ2-7, with a tentative D call TRBD1 (6 bases). The ends were cut back, 5 bases at V and 2 bases at J, with 22 bases in the middle. Germline V gives CDR1 SGHAT, CDR2 FQNNGV. The CDR3 spans 17 residues. Written as DNA, the CDR3 is TGTGCCAGCAGCCTTAGGAGGTTGTGGGGGCCCACCTACGAGCAGTACTTC. As protein: CASSLRRLWGPTYEQYF.

The V call is TRBV7-2, the J call TRBJ1-2; D gene uncertain. V was clipped by 4 bases and J by 4 bases, with 10 bases between them. Germline-derived CDR1 and CDR2 are SGHTA and FQGNSA. The CDR3 consists of 13 residues. CDR3 amino acids: CASSSTGSYGYTF. In DNA, the CDR3 is TGTGCCAGCAGCTCGACGGGGAGCTATGGCTACACCTTC.

V usage is TRBV7-2 and J usage is TRBJ2-4; possibly TRBD2 for D (7 bases). V was clipped by 2 bases and J by 6 bases, with 14 bases between them. The CDR3 loop spans 15 amino acids. The germline V gene encodes CDR1 SGHTA and CDR2 FQGNSA. The CDR3 protein is CASSLRGGGGNIQYF. The CDR3 DNA reads as TGTGCCAGCAGCTTAAGGGGAGGGGGGGGAAACATTCAGTACTTC. Drawing the rest from reference TRBV7-2 and TRBJ2-4, the complete variable domain is GAGVSQSPSNKVTEKGKDVELRCDPISGHTALYWYRQSLGQGLEFLIYFQGNSAPDKSGLPSDRFSAERTGGSVSTLTIQRTQQEDSAVYLCASSLRGGGGNIQYFGAGTRLSVL.

For the CDR3, the DNA is TGCGCCAGCAGCTTGAACCAAGGGGCCACTGAAGCTTTCTTT. Protein: CASSLNQGATEAFF. This rearrangement joins TRBV5-1 to TRBJ1-1, with D possibly matching TRBD1 (5 bases). Germline CDR1 is SGHRS and CDR2 is YFSETQ. V gave up 1 base and J gave up 4 bases, with 11 bases separating them. The CDR3 is made up of 14 amino acids.

The genes are TRBV10-3 and TRBJ2-5; unclear D gene. The J call may be faulty, since TRBJ2-7 better matches the DNA end. Germline V CDR1 and CDR2: ENHRY, SYGVKD. The CDR3 extends over 12 amino acids. CDR3: CAISVSGNEQYF. The DNA for the CDR3 is TGTGCCATCTCAGTCTCAGGAAACGAGCAGTACTTC.

The rearrangement joins TRBV7-8 to TRBJ2-2, with D tentatively TRBD1 (5 bases). V was cut by 1 base and J by 3 bases, with 15 bases left in between. From germline, CDR1 is SGHVS and CDR2 FQNEAQ. CDR3 length: 17 amino acids. The CDR3 bases are TGTGCCAGCAGCTTAGACTCGGGCAGGGTATACACCGGGGAGCTGTTTTTT. Protein: CASSLDSGRVYTGELFF.

The chain employs TRBV6-1 and TRBJ2-1; weak D call: TRBD1 (6 bases). Germline CDR1 reads MNHNS; CDR2 reads SASEGT. Trimming took off 10 bases at V and 4 bases at J, with 20 bases between the two ends. CDR3 length: 15 amino acids. The CDR3 DNA sequence: TGTGCCACCCTCAAAACAGGGCAGAGGTACAATGAGCAGTTCTTC. It encodes CATLKTGQRYNEQFF.

The J gene is TRBJ2-5, the V gene TRBV5-1; 13 bases align to TRBD2. In germline, CDR1 is SGHRS, CDR2 YFSETQ. This CDR3 has 17 residues. With V trimmed by 1 base and J by 2 bases, 5 bases remained unmatched. Here the CDR3 reads CASSLTGLAGPQETQYF. As DNA, the CDR3 is TGCGCCAGCAGCTTGACGGGACTAGCGGGGCCTCAAGAGACCCAGTACTTC.

J is TRBJ2-5 and V is TRBV7-9, with 7 bases aligning to TRBD1. The CDR3 has 16 residues. Germline CDR1 reads SEHNR; CDR2 reads FQNEAQ (reference sequence). With 1 base clipped from V and 7 bases from J, the junction kept 12 bases outside the gene matches. CDR3 protein: CASSLVGGRASGTQYF. The CDR3 coding sequence is TGTGCCAGCAGCTTAGTAGGGGGCAGGGCGTCCGGGACCCAGTACTTC. The full variable domain, in which reference TRBV7-9 and TRBJ2-5 provide the parts outside the CDR3, is DTGVSQNPRHKITKRGQNVTFRCDPISEHNRLYWYRQTLGQGPEFLTYFQNEAQLEKSRLLSDRFSAERPKGSFSTLEIQRTEQGDSAMYLCASSLVGGRASGTQYFGPGTRLLVL.

The V and J genes are TRBV18 and TRBJ1-5; D might be TRBD1 (5 bases). Germline V gives CDR1 KGHSH, CDR2 LQKENI. Trimming took off 5 bases at V and 0 bases at J, with 14 bases between the two ends. CDR3 length: 16 amino acids. The CDR3 nucleotides are TGTGCCAGCTCAGAGAGACAGAGCTATAGCAATCAGCCCCAGCATTTT. This gives the protein CASSERQSYSNQPQHF.

The rearrangement joins TRBV6-1 to TRBJ1-3; D unresolved. CDR1 and CDR2 (germline): MNHNS, SASEGT. V lost 6 bases, J lost 0 bases, and 12 bases lay in between. This CDR3 has 15 amino acids. CDR3: CASSPDWSSGNTIYF. The CDR3 coding sequence is TGTGCCAGCAGCCCGGACTGGAGCTCTGGAAACACCATATATTTT.

V gene TRBV7-9 combines with J gene TRBJ2-5; D might be TRBD1 (8 bases). This CDR3 is built from 14 residues. CDR1 is SEHNR and CDR2 is FQNEAQ in the germline V gene (reference sequence). The V end lost 10 bases, the J end lost 5 bases, and 20 bases lay between the germline ends. The CDR3 loop is CATSQGAGGETQYF. CDR3 in DNA: TGTGCCACTTCTCAGGGGGCCGGGGGGGAGACCCAGTACTTC.

The J gene is TRBJ1-1, the V gene TRBV13; the D is unclear. With 0 bases removed from V and 5 bases from J, the gap between germline ends came to 13 bases. The CDR3 has 15 amino acids. The germline CDR1 and CDR2 sequences are PRHDT and FYEKMQ (reference sequence). CDR3 sequence: CASSLGGSVRTEAFF. CDR3 nucleotides: TGTGCCAGCAGCTTAGGCGGCTCAGTGCGGACTGAAGCTTTCTTT.

This clone was detected once. The chain is built from TRBV7-8 and TRBJ1-1; 7 bases match TRBD1. CDR3 length: 15 residues. Germline CDR1 SGHVS, CDR2 FQNEAQ. The V gene end was trimmed by 5 bases and the J gene end by 3 bases; junction bases not matched to a gene: 9. This CDR3 is CASSAFRGMDTEAFF. In DNA, the CDR3 is TGTGCCAGCAGCGCATTCAGGGGGATGGACACTGAAGCTTTCTTT.

This chain joins TRBV19 and TRBJ2-2; D is uncertain. This CDR3 region has 13 residues. V lost 5 bases and J lost 6, with 10 bases in between. The V gene's germline CDR1 is LNHDA and CDR2 SQIVND (reference sequence). This chain's CDR3 is CASSDGLAGELFF. The CDR3 coding sequence is TGTGCCAGTAGTGACGGGTTAGCCGGGGAGCTGTTTTTT.

A few counts support this clone. The chain combines TRBV5-4 with TRBJ1-1, with 10 bases lining up with TRBD1. The CDR3 has 15 amino acids. The germline V gene has CDR1 SGHNT and CDR2 YYREEE (reference sequence). V was clipped by 4 bases and J by 3 bases; unmatched bases: 6. The CDR3 DNA is TGTGCCAGCAGCCCCCCGGGACAGGGGTACACTGAAGCTTTCTTT. This encodes CASSPPGQGYTEAFF. Supplemented by reference TRBV5-4 and TRBJ1-1, the full variable domain reads ETGVTQSPTHLIKTRGQQVTLRCSSQSGHNTVSWYQQALGQGPQFIFQYYREEENGRGNFPPRFSGLQFPNYSSELNVNALELDDSALYLCASSPPGQGYTEAFFGQGTRLTVV.

The chain joins TRBV30 to TRBJ1-4; D perhaps matches TRBD1 (6 bases). This CDR3 is built from 15 residues. In germline, CDR1 is GTSNPN, CDR2 SVGIG (reference sequence). Trimming stripped 5 bases from V and 10 bases from J, with 23 bases between. CDR3 nucleotide sequence: TGTGCCTGGGGTACCTCAGGGGACCCGGGAGGAAAACTGTTTTTT. It translates to CAWGTSGDPGGKLFF. Full variable domain (missing parts from reference TRBV30 and TRBJ1-4): SQTIHQWPATLVQPVGSPLSLECTVEGTSNPNLYWYRQAAGRGLQLLFYSVGIGQISSEVPQNLSASRPQDRQFILSSKKLLLSDSGFYLCAWGTSGDPGGKLFFGSGTQLSVL.